One and the same sample provided the 20 T cell receptor beta chains below, sequenced in a study of blood T cells in healthy people across ages. Through a sample-barcoded 5' primer and a J-beta primer mix, a second PCR was run for about 6 to 11 cycles. One entry per CDR3 protein results from TCRdb running MiXCR on the 5' RACE reads. The repertoire consists of roughly 2 million distinct CDR3 sequences, with about 49% occurring once and the leading ten covering about 2.1%. What was sequenced was blood. The receptors here all came from a woman in her thirties or forties in good health.

The J gene is TRBJ1-1, the V gene TRBV5-1, with unresolved D. The CDR3 consists of 12 residues. Germline lookup yields CDR1 SGHRS and CDR2 YFSETQ. Trimming stripped 0 bases from V and 10 bases from J, with 10 bases between. The CDR3 DNA reads as TGCGCCAGCAGCTTGGAACCAGGCGCAGCTTTCTTT. Translation gives CASSLEPGAAFF.

V is TRBV24-1 and J is TRBJ2-3; 7 bases are shared with TRBD1. The V segment lost 3 bases and the J segment 1 base; nucleotides outside the gene matches: 12. Looked up from germline, CDR1 is KGHDR and CDR2 is SFDVKD. CDR3 length: 18 residues. The CDR3 loop is CATSDPGTAELRTDTQYF. The CDR3 DNA is TGTGCCACCAGTGATCCCGGGACAGCCGAGCTCCGCACAGATACGCAGTATTTT.

The sample holds a few counts of this clonotype. The chain carries TRBV4-2 and TRBJ2-5; a possible D gene is TRBD1 (6 bases). CDR1 is LGHNA and CDR2 is YNFKEQ in the germline V gene. This CDR3 is built from 15 residues. V gave up 0 bases and J gave up 2 bases, with 10 bases separating them. This CDR3 is CASSQDWGQQETQYF. Here the CDR3 DNA reads TGTGCCAGCAGCCAAGACTGGGGGCAACAAGAGACCCAGTACTTC.

This chain joins TRBV6-5 and TRBJ2-5; D unclear. The germline V gene has CDR1 MNHEY and CDR2 SVGAGI. There are 14 residues in the CDR3. V lost 2 bases to trimming and J lost 3 bases, with 10 bases between them. In DNA, the CDR3 is TGTGCCAGCAGTTACACCCCTTTAGAAGAGACCCAGTACTTC. It codes for CASSYTPLEETQYF.

This chain connects TRBV4-2 to TRBJ2-3; no clear D. CDR3 length: 13 residues. CDR1 and CDR2 (germline): LGHNA, YNFKEQ. V was clipped by 0 bases and J by 3 bases, with 4 bases between them. The CDR3 is CASSQEQTDTQYF. The CDR3 DNA is TGTGCCAGCAGCCAAGAACAGACAGATACGCAGTATTTT.

This clonotype has at least ten counts. The gene calls are TRBV4-1 and TRBJ2-3; 8 nucleotides line up with TRBD2. The CDR3 consists of 15 residues. V gave up 4 bases and J gave up 4 bases; unmatched junction bases: 7. Germline V gene data show CDR1 as MGHRA and CDR2 as YSYEKL. CDR3 coding DNA: TGCGCCAGCAGCCTATCCGGGGGGGTTTCAGATACGCAGTATTTT. It is translated as CASSLSGGVSDTQYF.

This sequence joins TRBV4-1 and TRBJ2-5; tentatively, D is TRBD1 or TRBD2 (6 bases each). The CDR3 is made up of 14 amino acids. Germline V gene data show CDR1 as MGHRA and CDR2 as YSYEKL. V was pared by 2 bases and J by 5 bases, with 12 bases between. The CDR3 DNA sequence: TGCGCCAGCAGCCAAAACGGGGGCCTCGAGACCCAGTACTTC. Translated, it gives CASSQNGGLETQYF.

This clonotype has only a few counts. The chain couples TRBV2 to TRBJ2-5; D not resolved. This CDR3 contains 13 residues. V lost 3 bases to trimming and J lost 1 base, with 6 bases between them. Looked up from germline, CDR1 is SNHLY and CDR2 is FYNNEI. The CDR3 DNA follows: TGTGCCAGCAGTGATGGCTTCCAAGAGACCCAGTACTTC. It specifies CASSDGFQETQYF. The variable domain in full, with the rest retrieved from reference TRBV2 and TRBJ2-5, is EPEVTQTPSHQVTQMGQEVILRCVPISNHLYFYWYRQILGQKVEFLVSFYNNEISEKSEIFDDQFSVERPDGSNFTLKIRSTKLEDSAMYFCASSDGFQETQYFGPGTRLLVL.

This clonotype has only a few counts. The chain links TRBV20-1 to TRBJ2-3; D call uncertain. The germline V gene has CDR1 DFQATT and CDR2 SNEGSKA (reference sequence). The ends were cut back, 6 bases at V and 5 bases at J, with 15 bases in the middle. This CDR3 contains 13 residues. The chain's CDR3 is CSAPHLVGDTQYF. DNA of the CDR3: TGCAGTGCCCCCCACCTAGTTGGAGATACGCAGTATTTT.

The rearrangement joins TRBV5-1 to TRBJ1-2; D may be TRBD1 (5 bases). This CDR3 contains 16 residues. Germline CDR1 SGHRS, CDR2 YFSETQ. V shed 0 bases and J shed 3 bases, with 15 bases lying between them. The CDR3 DNA sequence: TGCGCCAGCAGCTTGGGGCCGGGGCGGGGAGACTATGGCTACACCTTC. Amino acids: CASSLGPGRGDYGYTF. The entire variable domain, with the rest obtained from reference TRBV5-1 and TRBJ1-2, is as follows: KAGVTQTPRYLIKTRGQQVTLSCSPISGHRSVSWYQQTPGQGLQFLFEYFSETQRNKGNFPGRFSGRQFSNSRSEMNVSTLELGDSALYLCASSLGPGRGDYGYTFGSGTRLTVV.

This chain joins TRBV7-9 and TRBJ2-4; 11 bases map to TRBD1. The DNA end is a closer match to TRBJ2-7, so the J assignment may be wrong. Per the germline V gene, CDR1 is SEHNR and CDR2 is FQNEAQ (reference sequence). CDR3 size: 16 residues. CDR3 residues: CASSSPGGTGGYEQYF. The CDR3, as DNA: TGTGCCAGCAGCTCTCCAGGTGGGACAGGGGGGTACGAGCAGTACTTC.

This clonotype has a handful of counts. V gene TRBV7-2 combines with J gene TRBJ2-3; D unresolved. The CDR3 contains 16 residues. Trimming shortened V by 5 bases and J by 2 bases, and 17 bases separated the two germline ends. The germline CDR1 and CDR2 sequences are SGHTA and FQGNSA. The CDR3 bases are TGTGCCAGCAGCATTAGACCAGATAGTTACACAGATACGCAGTATTTT. It is translated as CASSIRPDSYTDTQYF.

Concerning this clonotype: The junction departs from the called germline gene at one end, perhaps through a read error. V and J are TRBV7-2 and TRBJ1-5; the D is unclear. Germline CDR1 SGHTA, CDR2 FQGNSA. The CDR3 runs to 14 residues. The CDR3, as DNA: TGCGCCAGCACGAAGGACCGTGGCAATCAGCCCCAGCATTTT. Amino acid sequence: CASTKDRGNQPQHF.

This chain links TRBV9 with TRBJ2-1; D unresolved. The V gene lost 1 base and the J gene lost 7 bases, with 6 bases spanning the gap. The CDR3 covers 12 residues. Germline assignment: CDR1 SGDLS and CDR2 YYNGEE. The CDR3 sequence: CASSVLENEQFF. As DNA, the CDR3 is TGTGCCAGCAGCGTATTGGAAAATGAGCAGTTCTTC. The complete variable domain, with remaining parts taken from reference TRBV9 and TRBJ2-1, reads DSGVTQTPKHLITATGQRVTLRCSPRSGDLSVYWYQQSLDQGLQFLIQYYNGEERAKGNILERFSAQQFPDLHSELNLSSLELGDSALYFCASSVLENEQFFGPGTRLTVL.

The J gene is TRBJ2-3, the V gene TRBV4-3, with 7 bases fitting TRBD2. The V and J ends lost 0 bases and 2 bases, in that order; junction bases with no gene match: 5. The CDR3 totals 16 residues. The germline V gene encodes CDR1 LGHNA and CDR2 YSLEER. CDR3 residues: CASSQEVGGTTDTQYF. The DNA for the CDR3 is TGCGCCAGCAGCCAAGAGGTGGGAGGGACCACAGATACGCAGTATTTT.

The chain is built from TRBV11-2 and TRBJ2-7, with TRBD1 as a possible D gene (6 bases). Deletions cut 4 bases from V and 3 bases from J, with 13 bases between. The CDR3 covers 14 residues. CDR1 is SGHAT and CDR2 is FQNNGV in the germline V gene. This CDR3 is CASSWSRDNYEQYF. CDR3 sequence (DNA): TGTGCCAGCAGCTGGAGCCGGGACAACTACGAGCAGTACTTC.

This clonotype was seen only a few times. The V and J genes are TRBV25-1 and TRBJ2-7; TRBD2 is a possible D gene (6 bases). The CDR3 extends over 14 amino acids. V was cut by 8 bases and J by 3 bases, with 17 bases left in between. The germline gives CDR1 MGHDK, CDR2 SYGVNS. CDR3 loop: CASARGSLGYEQYF. The CDR3 DNA reads TGTGCCAGCGCCCGGGGGAGCCTAGGCTACGAGCAGTACTTC.

This chain connects TRBV7-2 to TRBJ1-4, with 9 nucleotides matching TRBD1. Germline assignment: CDR1 SGHTA and CDR2 FQGNSA. Trimming at V came to 6 bases and at J to 8 bases, leaving 10 bases not matched to a gene. This CDR3 spans 15 amino acids. CDR3 bases: TGTGCCAGCAGATCCCGAACAGGGGGCAAAGAAAAACTGTTTTTT. Translated, it gives CASRSRTGGKEKLFF.

The chain has TRBV6-2 or TRBV6-3 and TRBJ2-7; 9 positions match TRBD1. Per germline, CDR1 MNHEY and CDR2 SVGEGT. J lost 6 bases, V lost 2 bases, and 11 bases had no gene match. This CDR3 is built from 16 residues. The CDR3 nucleotides read TGTGCCAGCAGTTACCCAAAGGGGACAGGGCTTGGCGAGCAGTACTTC. It encodes CASSYPKGTGLGEQYF.

The chain couples TRBV4-3 to TRBJ1-2; 7 bases map to TRBD1. This CDR3 region has 14 residues. V lost 3 bases, J lost 5 bases, and 6 bases stayed unmatched. The germline V gene encodes CDR1 LGHNA and CDR2 YSLEER. The CDR3 DNA follows: TGCGCCAGCAGCCAGGGATTACAGGGGTATGGCTACACCTTC. This codes for CASSQGLQGYGYTF.